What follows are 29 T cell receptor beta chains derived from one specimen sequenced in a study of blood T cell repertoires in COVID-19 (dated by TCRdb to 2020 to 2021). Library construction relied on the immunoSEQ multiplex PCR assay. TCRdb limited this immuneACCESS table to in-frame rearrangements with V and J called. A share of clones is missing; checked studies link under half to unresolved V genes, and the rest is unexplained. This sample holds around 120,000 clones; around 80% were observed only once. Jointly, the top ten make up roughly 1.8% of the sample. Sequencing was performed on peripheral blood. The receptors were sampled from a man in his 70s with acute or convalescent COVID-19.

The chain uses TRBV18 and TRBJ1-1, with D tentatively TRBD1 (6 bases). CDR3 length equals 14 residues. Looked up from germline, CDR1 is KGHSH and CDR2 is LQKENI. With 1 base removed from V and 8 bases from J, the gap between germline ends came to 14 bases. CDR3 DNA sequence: TGTGCCAGCTCACCACGAAAGGGGGTTGGAGAAGCTTTCTTT. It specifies CASSPRKGVGEAFF. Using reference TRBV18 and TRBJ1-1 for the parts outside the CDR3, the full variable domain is NAGVMQNPRHLVRRRGQEARLRCSPMKGHSHVYWYRQLPEEGLKFMVYLQKENIIDESGMPKERFSAEFPKEGPSILRIQQVVRGDSAAYFCASSPRKGVGEAFFGQGTRLTVV.

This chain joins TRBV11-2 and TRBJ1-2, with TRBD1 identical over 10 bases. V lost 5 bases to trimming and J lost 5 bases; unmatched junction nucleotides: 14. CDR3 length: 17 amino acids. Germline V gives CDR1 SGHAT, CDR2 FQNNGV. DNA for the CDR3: TGTGCCAGCAGCCCCATCGCCGACAGGGGGCGAAGGTATGGCTACACCTTC. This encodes CASSPIADRGRRYGYTF.

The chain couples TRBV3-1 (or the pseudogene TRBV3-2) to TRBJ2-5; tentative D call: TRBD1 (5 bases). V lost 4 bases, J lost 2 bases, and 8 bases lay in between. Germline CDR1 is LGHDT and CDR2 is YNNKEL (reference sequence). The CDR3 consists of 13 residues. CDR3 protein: CASSPTAQETQYF. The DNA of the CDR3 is TGTGCCAGCAGCCCGACAGCGCAAGAGACCCAGTACTTC.

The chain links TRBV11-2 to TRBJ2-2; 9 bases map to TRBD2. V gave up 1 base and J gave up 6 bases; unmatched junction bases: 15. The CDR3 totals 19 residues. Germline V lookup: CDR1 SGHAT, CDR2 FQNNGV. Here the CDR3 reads CASSLALGRGGATPGELFF. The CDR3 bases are TGTGCCAGCAGCTTAGCCCTCGGGCGGGGGGGCGCGACCCCCGGGGAGCTGTTTTTT.

CDR3 sequence reads: CASSISWNEQFF. The DNA for the CDR3 is TGTGCCAGTTCCATTAGTTGGAATGAGCAGTTCTTC. The chain links TRBV11-3 to TRBJ2-1; D gene ambiguous. From germline, CDR1 is SGHNT and CDR2 YENEEA. V lost 9 bases and J 7 bases, leaving 13 bases between the germline ends. The CDR3 covers 12 residues.

CDR3 region: CASSLSPTSLNTGELFF. In nucleotides, the CDR3 is TGCGCCAGCAGCTTGTCGCCGACAAGCTTGAACACCGGGGAGCTGTTTTTT. The genes are TRBV5-1 and TRBJ2-2; no firm D call. Germline CDR1 and CDR2: SGHRS and YFSETQ. Trimming left V 1 base short and J 1 base short, with 14 bases between. The CDR3 length is 17 residues.

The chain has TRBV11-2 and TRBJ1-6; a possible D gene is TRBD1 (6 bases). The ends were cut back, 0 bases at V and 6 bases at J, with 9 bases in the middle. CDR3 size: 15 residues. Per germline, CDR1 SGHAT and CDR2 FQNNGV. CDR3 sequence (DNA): TGTGCCAGCAGCTTAGACCAGGGGATTAATTCACCCCTCCACTTT. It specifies CASSLDQGINSPLHF.

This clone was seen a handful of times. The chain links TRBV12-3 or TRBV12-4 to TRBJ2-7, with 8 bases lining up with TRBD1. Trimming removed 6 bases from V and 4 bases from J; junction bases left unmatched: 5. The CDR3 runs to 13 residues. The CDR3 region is CASRGTGAYEQYF. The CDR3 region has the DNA TGTGCCAGCAGGGGGACAGGCGCGTACGAGCAGTACTTC.

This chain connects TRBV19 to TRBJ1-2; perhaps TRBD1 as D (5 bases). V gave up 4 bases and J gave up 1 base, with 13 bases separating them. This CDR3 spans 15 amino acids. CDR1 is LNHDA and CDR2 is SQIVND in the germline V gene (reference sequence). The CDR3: CASSTRRGRNYGYTF. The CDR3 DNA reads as TGTGCCAGTAGTACTCGGAGGGGACGTAACTATGGCTACACCTTC. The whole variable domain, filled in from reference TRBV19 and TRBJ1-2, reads DGGITQSPKYLFRKEGQNVTLSCEQNLNHDAMYWYRQDPGQGLRLIYYSQIVNDFQKGDIAEGYSVSREKKESFPLTVTSAQKNPTAFYLCASSTRRGRNYGYTFGSGTRLTVV.

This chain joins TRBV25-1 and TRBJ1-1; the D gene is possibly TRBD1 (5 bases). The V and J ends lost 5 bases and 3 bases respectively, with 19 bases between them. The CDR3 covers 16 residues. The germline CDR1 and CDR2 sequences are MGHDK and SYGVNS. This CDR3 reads CASSPRAAGGDTEAFF. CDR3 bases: TGTGCCAGCAGTCCCCGTGCAGCGGGGGGAGACACTGAAGCTTTCTTT.

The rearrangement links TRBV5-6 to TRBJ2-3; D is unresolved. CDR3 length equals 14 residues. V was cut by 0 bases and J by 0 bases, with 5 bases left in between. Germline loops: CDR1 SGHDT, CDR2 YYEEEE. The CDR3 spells CASSLVSSTDTQYF. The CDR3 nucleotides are TGTGCCAGCAGCTTGGTATCCAGCACAGATACGCAGTATTTT.

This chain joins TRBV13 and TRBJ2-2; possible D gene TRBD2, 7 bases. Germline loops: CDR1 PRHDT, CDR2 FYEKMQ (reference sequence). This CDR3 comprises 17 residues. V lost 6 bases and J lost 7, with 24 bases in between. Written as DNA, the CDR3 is TGTGCCAGCAGATTCCCTCCCGGGGGGCACAAGAGCGGGGAGCTGTTTTTT. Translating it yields CASRFPPGGHKSGELFF. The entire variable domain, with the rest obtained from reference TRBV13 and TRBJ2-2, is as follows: AAGVIQSPRHLIKEKRETATLKCYPIPRHDTVYWYQQGPGQDPQFLISFYEKMQSDKGSIPDRFSAQQFSDYHSELNMSSLELGDSALYFCASRFPPGGHKSGELFFGEGSRLTVL.

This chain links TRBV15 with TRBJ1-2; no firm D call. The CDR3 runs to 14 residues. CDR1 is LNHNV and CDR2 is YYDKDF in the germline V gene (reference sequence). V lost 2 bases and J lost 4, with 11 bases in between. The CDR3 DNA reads TGTGCCACCAGCAGAACTGCAGCAGGCTATGGCTACACCTTC. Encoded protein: CATSRTAAGYGYTF. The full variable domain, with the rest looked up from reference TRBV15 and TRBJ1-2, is DAMVIQNPRYQVTQFGKPVTLSCSQTLNHNVMYWYQQKSSQAPKLLFHYYDKDFNNEADTPDNFQSRRPNTSFCFLDIRSPGLGDTAMYLCATSRTAAGYGYTFGSGTRLTVV.

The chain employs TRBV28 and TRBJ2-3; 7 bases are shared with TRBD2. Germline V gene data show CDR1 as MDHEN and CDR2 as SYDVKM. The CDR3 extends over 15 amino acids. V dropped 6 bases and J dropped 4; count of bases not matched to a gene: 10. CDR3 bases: TGTGCCAGCAGCCCAACTACTAGCGTCTCAGATACGCAGTATTTT. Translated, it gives CASSPTTSVSDTQYF.

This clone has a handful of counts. For the CDR3, the DNA is TGTGCCAGCAGGGGGGGTGTAGGTGGCTACACCTTC. This translates into CASRGGVGGYTF. This chain uses TRBV25-1 with TRBJ1-2, with D maybe TRBD1 (5 bases). The CDR3 runs to 12 residues. Trimming removed 6 bases at V and 7 bases at J, with 12 bases between. Germline V lookup: CDR1 MGHDK, CDR2 SYGVNS.

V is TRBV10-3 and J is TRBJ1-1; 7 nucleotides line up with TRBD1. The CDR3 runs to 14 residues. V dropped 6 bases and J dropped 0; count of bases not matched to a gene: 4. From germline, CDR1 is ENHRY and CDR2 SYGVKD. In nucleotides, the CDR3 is TGTGCCATCAGGGAGACAGGGATGAACACTGAAGCTTTCTTT. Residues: CAIRETGMNTEAFF.

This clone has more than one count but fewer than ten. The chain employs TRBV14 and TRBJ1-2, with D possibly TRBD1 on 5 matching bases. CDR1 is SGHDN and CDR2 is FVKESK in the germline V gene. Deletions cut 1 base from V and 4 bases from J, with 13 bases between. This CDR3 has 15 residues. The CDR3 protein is CASSQGQGMFYGYTF. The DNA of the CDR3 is TGTGCCAGCAGCCAAGGTCAGGGCATGTTCTATGGCTACACCTTC.

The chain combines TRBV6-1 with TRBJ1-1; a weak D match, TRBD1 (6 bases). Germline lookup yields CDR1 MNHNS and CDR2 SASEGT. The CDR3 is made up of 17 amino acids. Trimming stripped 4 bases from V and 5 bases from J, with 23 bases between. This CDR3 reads CASSAGTTGLLRTEAFF. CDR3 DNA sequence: TGTGCCAGCAGTGCTGGGACCACAGGGTTATTGCGGACTGAAGCTTTCTTT.

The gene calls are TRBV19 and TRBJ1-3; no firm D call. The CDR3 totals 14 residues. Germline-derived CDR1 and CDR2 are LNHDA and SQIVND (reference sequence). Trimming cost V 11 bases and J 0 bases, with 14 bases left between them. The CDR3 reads CASNRGLSGNTIYF. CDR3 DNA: TGTGCCTCAAACCGGGGTCTCTCTGGAAACACCATATATTTT.

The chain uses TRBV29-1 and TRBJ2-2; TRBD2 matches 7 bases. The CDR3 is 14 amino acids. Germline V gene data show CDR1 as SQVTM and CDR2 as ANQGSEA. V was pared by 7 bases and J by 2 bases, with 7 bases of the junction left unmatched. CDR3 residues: CSGWREGNTGELFF. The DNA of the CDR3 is TGCAGCGGTTGGAGGGAGGGAAACACCGGGGAGCTGTTTTTT.

The CDR3 here is CASRLAGIDTQYF. CDR3 coding DNA: TGTGCCAGCCGGCTGGCGGGTATTGATACGCAGTATTTT. The rearrangement links TRBV12-3 or TRBV12-4 to TRBJ2-3, with D maybe TRBD2 (5 bases). Trimming took 8 bases from V and 6 from J, leaving 15 bases between them. This CDR3 comprises 13 residues.

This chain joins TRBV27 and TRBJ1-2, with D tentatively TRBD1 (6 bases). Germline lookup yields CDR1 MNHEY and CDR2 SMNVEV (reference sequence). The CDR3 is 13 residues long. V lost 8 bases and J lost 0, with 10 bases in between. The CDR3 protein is CASARQANYGYTF. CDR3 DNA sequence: TGTGCCAGCGCGAGACAGGCTAACTATGGCTACACCTTC.

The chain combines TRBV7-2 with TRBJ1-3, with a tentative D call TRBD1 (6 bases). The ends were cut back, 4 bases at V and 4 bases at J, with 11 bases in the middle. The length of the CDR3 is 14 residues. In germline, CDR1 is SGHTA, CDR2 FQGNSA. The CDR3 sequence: CASSSHRAGNTIYF. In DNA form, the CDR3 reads TGTGCCAGCAGCTCCCACAGGGCCGGAAACACCATATATTTT.

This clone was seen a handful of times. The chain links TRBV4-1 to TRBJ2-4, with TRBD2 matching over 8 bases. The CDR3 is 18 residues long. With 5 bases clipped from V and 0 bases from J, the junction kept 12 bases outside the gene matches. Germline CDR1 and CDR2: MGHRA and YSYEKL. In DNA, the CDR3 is TGCGCCAGCAGCGGTTCAGCGGGGGAGAATCTAGCCAAAAACATTCAGTACTTC. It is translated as CASSGSAGENLAKNIQYF.

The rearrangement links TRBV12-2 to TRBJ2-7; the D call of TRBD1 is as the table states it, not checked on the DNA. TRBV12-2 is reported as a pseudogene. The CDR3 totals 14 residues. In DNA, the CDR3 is TGTGCAAGTCGTCAGGGGGATTCCCCTCACGAGCAGTACTTC. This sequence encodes CASRQGDSPHEQYF.

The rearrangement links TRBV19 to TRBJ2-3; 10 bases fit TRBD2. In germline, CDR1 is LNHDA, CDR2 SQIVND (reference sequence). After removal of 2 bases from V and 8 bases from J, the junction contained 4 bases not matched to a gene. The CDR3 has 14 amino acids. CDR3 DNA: TGTGCCAGTAGTATACTAGCGGGGGAGAGTACGCAGTATTTT. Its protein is CASSILAGESTQYF.

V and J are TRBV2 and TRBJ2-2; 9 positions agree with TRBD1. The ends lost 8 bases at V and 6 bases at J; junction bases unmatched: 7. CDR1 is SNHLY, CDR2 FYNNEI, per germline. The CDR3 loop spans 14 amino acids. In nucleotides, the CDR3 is TGTGCCAGCGGATGGACAGGGGCGGCCGGGGAGCTGTTTTTT. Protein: CASGWTGAAGELFF.

CDR3 sequence: CASSARDRGPYEQYF. The CDR3 DNA sequence: TGTGCCAGTAGTGCTCGGGACAGGGGTCCCTACGAGCAGTACTTC. The chain recombines TRBV19 with TRBJ2-7, with 10 bases fitting TRBD1. Germline V gene sequence: CDR1 LNHDA, CDR2 SQIVND (reference sequence). The junction had 6 bases not matched to a gene; V was cut back by 5 bases and J by 2 bases. CDR3 length equals 15 residues.

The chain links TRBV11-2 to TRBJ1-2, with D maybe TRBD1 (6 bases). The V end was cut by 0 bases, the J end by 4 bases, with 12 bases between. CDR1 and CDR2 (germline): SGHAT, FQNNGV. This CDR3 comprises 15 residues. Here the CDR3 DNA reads TGTGCCAGCAGCTTAGATGCTGGGGGCGCCTATGGCTACACCTTC. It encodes CASSLDAGGAYGYTF.